At least ten counts were recorded for the clone carrying this TCR beta chain. A single record per CDR3 protein comes from TCRdb applying MiXCR to the reads. Seen here are tens of thousands of distinct CDR3 sequences, 3.5% to 4% observed once, and the top ten hold around a fifth. These data originate in a study of T cell repertoires in cytomegalovirus infection. Study-level information: Public TCR beta signatures provided an indication of both CMV infection and a matching HLA type.

The CDR3 covers 14 residues. The J segment lost 7 bases and the V segment lost 1 base, leaving 5 bases of the junction unmatched. Germline V gives CDR1 SGHTA, CDR2 FQGNSA. Sequences were obtained from PBMCs. This TCR was sampled from a human donor in good health (CMV status not recorded). Some clones in this sample may be carry-over from other donors' samples. The V call is TRBV7-2, the J call TRBJ2-3, with 7 bases lining up with TRBD2. The CDR3 DNA reads TGTGCCAGCAGCTTAGGCGGGGGAACTCATACGCAGTATTTT. Translation: CASSLGGGTHTQYF.